Here is one T cell receptor beta chain with its context. The entry originates in a study of blood T cell repertoires in COVID-19. Across the whole study: The United States, Italy and Spain supplied acute and convalescent COVID-19 samples.

Measured with immunoSEQ multiplex PCR; TCRdb has only the in-frame clones, and not every one. Here the sample spans tens of thousands of clones, roughly 90% being singletons. With V trimmed by 5 bases and J by 9 bases, 6 bases remained unmatched. CDR1 and CDR2 from the germline V gene are KGHDR and SFDVKD. The CDR3 totals 15 residues. This chain joins TRBV24-1 and TRBJ2-3, with TRBD2 matching over 14 bases. The sequenced sample consisted of peripheral blood. The clonotype comes from a woman aged 80 or older with acute or convalescent COVID-19. CDR3 nucleotide sequence: TGTGCCACCAGTGGGACTAGCGGGAGGTCTCCCACGCAGTATTTT. This sequence encodes CATSGTSGRSPTQYF.